This paragraph covers one T cell receptor beta chain sequence. V was cut by 7 bases and J by 8 bases, with 17 bases left in between. Germline V lookup: CDR1 MNHEY, CDR2 SVGEGT. The CDR3 consists of 13 residues. Random-hexamer reverse transcription was applied to roughly 0.5 to 1 ug RNA. TCRdb re-called the immunoSEQ multiplex PCR reads with MiXCR, one entry per CDR3 protein. The repertoire includes 84,000 or so distinct CDR3 sequences, approximately 95% of them detected once, and under 0.6% sits in the top ten. This entry comes from a study of CD8 T cells in Susac syndrome. The chain recombines TRBV6-2 or TRBV6-3 with TRBJ1-2; D remains ambiguous. Sequencing was performed on CD8+ T cells from PBMCs. This TCR came from a human donor with Susac syndrome. CDR3: CASMTALGEGYTF. The CDR3 DNA sequence: TGTGCCAGCATGACGGCCCTCGGGGAAGGCTACACCTTC.